The 2 T cell receptor beta chains presented below share a single source sample, sequenced in a study of CD8 T cells in Susac syndrome (dated by TCRdb to between 2018 and 2021). Receptor libraries were prepared by the immunoSEQ multiplex PCR assay. RNA was extracted using the RNeasy kit, and about 0.5 to 1 microgram was reverse transcribed with random hexamers. Clones were called with MiXCR by TCRdb after fastp trimmed the public reads at Q25, and only in-frame beta chains were retained. CDR3 protein sequences are deduplicated, and each keeps its most common genes and DNA. For this sample the table gives around 200,000 distinct CDR3 sequences, of which roughly 96% were detected only once. The ten top clones hold approximately 0.1% of the sample. The sequencing sample was made of CD4+ T cells from PBMCs. These receptor sequences come from a human donor in good health.

This chain's CDR3 is CSVLGTTNSYNEQFF. The CDR3 nucleotides are TGCAGCGTTTTAGGAACTACGAACTCCTACAATGAGCAGTTCTTC. The chain joins TRBV29-1 to TRBJ2-1; D remains unclear. The CDR3 covers 15 residues. CDR1 and CDR2 from the germline V gene are SQVTM and ANQGSEA. The V gene lost 5 bases and the J gene lost 0 bases, with 14 bases spanning the gap.

The chain couples TRBV5-1 to TRBJ1-1; D unresolved. CDR1 and CDR2 from the germline V gene are SGHRS and YFSETQ. Deletions cut 4 bases from V and 0 bases from J, with 19 bases between. The CDR3 consists of 17 residues. The CDR3 bases are TGCGCCAGCAGCCCAAGAGGCAGAATCGTCATGAACACTGAAGCTTTCTTT. This translates into CASSPRGRIVMNTEAFF.